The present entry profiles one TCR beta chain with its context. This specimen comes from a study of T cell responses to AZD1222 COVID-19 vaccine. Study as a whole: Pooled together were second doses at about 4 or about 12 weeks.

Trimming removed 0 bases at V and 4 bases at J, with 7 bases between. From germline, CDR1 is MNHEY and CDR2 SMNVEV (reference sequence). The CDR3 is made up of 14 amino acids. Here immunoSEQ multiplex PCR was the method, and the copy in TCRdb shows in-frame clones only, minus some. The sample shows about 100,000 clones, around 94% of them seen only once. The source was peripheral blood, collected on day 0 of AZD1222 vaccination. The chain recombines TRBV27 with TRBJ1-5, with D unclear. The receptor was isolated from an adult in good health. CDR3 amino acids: CASSLSGVNQPQHF. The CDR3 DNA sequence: TGTGCCAGCAGTTTATCAGGAGTTAATCAGCCCCAGCATTTT.